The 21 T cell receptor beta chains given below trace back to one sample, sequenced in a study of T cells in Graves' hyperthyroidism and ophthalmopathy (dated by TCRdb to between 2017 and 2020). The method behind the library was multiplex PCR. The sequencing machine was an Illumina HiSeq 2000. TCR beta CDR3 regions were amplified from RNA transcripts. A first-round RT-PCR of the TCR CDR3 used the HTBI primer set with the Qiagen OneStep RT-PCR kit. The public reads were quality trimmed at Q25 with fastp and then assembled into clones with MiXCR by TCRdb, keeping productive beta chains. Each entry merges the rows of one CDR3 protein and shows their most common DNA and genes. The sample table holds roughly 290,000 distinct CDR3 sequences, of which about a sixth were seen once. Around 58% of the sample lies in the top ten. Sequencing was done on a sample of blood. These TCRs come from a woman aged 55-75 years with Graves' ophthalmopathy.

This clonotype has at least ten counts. For the CDR3, the DNA is TGTGCCAGCAGCTTAGACGGGGGTGGGAGCGAGCAGTACTTC. This sequence encodes CASSLDGGGSEQYF. The V and J genes are TRBV7-2 and TRBJ2-7, with TRBD2 as a possible D gene (6 bases). The CDR3 is 14 amino acids. Germline loops: CDR1 SGHTA, CDR2 FQGNSA. V was shortened by 1 base and J by 6 bases, with 13 bases between the two germline ends. Filled out from reference TRBV7-2 and TRBJ2-7, the complete variable domain reads GAGVSQSPSNKVTEKGKDVELRCDPISGHTALYWYRQSLGQGLEFLIYFQGNSAPDKSGLPSDRFSAERTGGSVSTLTIQRTQQEDSAVYLCASSLDGGGSEQYFGPGTRLTVT.

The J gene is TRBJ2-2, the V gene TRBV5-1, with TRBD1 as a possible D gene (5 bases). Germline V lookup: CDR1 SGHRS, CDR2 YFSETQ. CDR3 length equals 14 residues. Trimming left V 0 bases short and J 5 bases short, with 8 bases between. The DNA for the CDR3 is TGCGCCAGCAGCTTGGGACAGCTAACCGGGGAGCTGTTTTTT. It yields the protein CASSLGQLTGELFF.

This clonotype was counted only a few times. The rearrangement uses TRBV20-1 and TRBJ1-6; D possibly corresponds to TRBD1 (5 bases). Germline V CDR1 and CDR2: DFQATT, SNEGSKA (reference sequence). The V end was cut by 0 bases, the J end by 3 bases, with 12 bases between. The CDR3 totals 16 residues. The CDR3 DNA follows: TGCAGTGCTAGAGATGAGGCAGGGCGCTATAATTCACCCCTCCACTTT. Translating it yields CSARDEAGRYNSPLHF.

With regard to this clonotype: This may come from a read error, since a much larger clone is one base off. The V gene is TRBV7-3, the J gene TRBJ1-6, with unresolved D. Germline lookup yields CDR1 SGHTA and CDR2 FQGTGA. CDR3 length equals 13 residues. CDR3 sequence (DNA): TGTGCCAGCAACTTATATACGGATTCACCCCTCCACTTT. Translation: CASNLYTDSPLHF.

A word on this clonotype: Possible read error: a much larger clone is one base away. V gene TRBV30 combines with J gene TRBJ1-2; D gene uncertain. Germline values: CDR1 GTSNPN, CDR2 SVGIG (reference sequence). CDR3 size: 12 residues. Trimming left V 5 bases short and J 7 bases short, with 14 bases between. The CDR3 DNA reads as TGTGCCTGGGCCCTTGGCTGGAGTGGCTACACCTTC. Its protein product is CAWALGWSGYTF.

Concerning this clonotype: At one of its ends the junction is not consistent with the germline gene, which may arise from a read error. CDR3 loop: CATSDLNAGELFF. In DNA, the CDR3 is TGTGCCACCAGTGATTTGAACGCCGGGGAGCTGTTTTTT. This sequence joins TRBV24-1 and TRBJ2-2; D not certain. The CDR3 contains 13 residues. In germline, CDR1 is KGHDR, CDR2 SFDVKD.

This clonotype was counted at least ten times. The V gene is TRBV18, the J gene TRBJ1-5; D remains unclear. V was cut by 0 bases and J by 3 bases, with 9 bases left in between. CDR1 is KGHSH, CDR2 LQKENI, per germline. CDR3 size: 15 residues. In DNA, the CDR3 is TGTGCCAGCTCACCACCGGGCGGTCTCAATCAGCCCCAGCATTTT. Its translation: CASSPPGGLNQPQHF.

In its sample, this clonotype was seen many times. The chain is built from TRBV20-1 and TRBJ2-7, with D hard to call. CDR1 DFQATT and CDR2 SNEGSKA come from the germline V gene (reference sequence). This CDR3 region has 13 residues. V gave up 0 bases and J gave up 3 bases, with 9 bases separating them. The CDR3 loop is CSARDTANYEQYF. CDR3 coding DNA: TGCAGTGCTAGAGATACAGCAAACTACGAGCAGTACTTC.

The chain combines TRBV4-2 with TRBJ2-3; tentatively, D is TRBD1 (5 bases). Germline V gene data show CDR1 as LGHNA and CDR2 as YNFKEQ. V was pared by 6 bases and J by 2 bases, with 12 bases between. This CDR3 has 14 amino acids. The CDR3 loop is CASRNQGDTDTQYF. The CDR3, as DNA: TGTGCCAGCAGGAACCAAGGGGACACAGATACGCAGTATTTT.

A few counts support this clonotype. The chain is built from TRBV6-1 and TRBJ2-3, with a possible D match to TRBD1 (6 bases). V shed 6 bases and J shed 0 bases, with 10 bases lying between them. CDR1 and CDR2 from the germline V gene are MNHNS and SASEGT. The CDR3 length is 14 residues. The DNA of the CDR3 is TGTGCCAGCAGACGACAGGCTAGCACAGATACGCAGTATTTT. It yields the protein CASRRQASTDTQYF.

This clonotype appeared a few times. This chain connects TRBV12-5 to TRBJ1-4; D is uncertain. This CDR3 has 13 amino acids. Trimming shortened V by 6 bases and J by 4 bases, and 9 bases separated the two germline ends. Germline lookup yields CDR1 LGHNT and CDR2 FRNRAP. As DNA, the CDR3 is TGTGCTAGTGGCAGAGACGGTAATGAAAAACTGTTTTTT. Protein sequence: CASGRDGNEKLFF.

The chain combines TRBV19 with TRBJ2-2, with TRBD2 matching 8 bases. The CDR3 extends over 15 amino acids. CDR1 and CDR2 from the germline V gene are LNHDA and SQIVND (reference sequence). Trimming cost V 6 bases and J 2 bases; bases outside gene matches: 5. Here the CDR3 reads CASRTGGPNTGELFF. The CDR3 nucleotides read TGTGCCAGTAGAACGGGAGGGCCAAACACCGGGGAGCTGTTTTTT.

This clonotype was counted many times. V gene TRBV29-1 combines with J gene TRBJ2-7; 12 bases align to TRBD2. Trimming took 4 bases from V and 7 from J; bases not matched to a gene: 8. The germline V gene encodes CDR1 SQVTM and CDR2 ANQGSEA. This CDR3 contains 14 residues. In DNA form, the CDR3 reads TGCAGCGTTGGACTGACTAGCGGGGGCTTTGAGCAGTACTTC. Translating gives CSVGLTSGGFEQYF.

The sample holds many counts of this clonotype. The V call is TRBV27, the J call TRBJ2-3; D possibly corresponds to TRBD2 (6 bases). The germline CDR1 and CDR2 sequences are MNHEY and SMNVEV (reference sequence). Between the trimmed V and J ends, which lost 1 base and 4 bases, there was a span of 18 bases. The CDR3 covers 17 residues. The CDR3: CASSLWFGRDQADTQYF. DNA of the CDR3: TGTGCCAGCAGTTTATGGTTCGGGCGGGACCAAGCAGATACGCAGTATTTT.

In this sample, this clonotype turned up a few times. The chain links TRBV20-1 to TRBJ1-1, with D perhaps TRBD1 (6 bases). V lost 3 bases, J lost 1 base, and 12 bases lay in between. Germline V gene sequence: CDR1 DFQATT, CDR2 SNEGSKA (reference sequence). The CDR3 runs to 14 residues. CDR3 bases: TGCAGTGCTAGTCTGGAAGGGGGGAACACTGAAGCTTTCTTT. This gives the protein CSASLEGGNTEAFF.

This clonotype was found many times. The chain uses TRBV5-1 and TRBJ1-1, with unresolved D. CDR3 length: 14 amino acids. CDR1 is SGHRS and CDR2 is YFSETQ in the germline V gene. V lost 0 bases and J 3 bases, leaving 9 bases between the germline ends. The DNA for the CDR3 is TGCGCCAGCAGCTTGGGCGAACGGGACACTGAAGCTTTCTTT. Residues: CASSLGERDTEAFF.

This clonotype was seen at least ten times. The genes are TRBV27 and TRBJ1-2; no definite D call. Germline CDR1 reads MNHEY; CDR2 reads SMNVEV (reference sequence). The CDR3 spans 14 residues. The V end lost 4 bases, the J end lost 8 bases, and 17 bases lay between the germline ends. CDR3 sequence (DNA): TGTGCCAGCAGTTCTCGGGTCGAACATGGAGGCTACACCTTC. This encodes CASSSRVEHGGYTF.

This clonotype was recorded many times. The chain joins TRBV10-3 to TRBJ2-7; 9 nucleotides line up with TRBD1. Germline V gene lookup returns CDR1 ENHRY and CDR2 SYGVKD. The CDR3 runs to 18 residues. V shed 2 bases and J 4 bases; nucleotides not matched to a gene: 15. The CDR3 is CAISERTLPGTGTYEQYF. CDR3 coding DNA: TGTGCCATCAGTGAGCGAACTCTACCCGGGACAGGGACGTACGAGCAGTACTTC.

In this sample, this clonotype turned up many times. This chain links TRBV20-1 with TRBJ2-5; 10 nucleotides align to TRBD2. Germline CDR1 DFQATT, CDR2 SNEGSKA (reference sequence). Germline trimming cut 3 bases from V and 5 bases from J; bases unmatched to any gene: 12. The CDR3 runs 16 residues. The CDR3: CSASGLAAESMETQYF. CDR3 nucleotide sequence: TGCAGTGCTAGTGGACTAGCGGCCGAGTCTATGGAGACCCAGTACTTC.

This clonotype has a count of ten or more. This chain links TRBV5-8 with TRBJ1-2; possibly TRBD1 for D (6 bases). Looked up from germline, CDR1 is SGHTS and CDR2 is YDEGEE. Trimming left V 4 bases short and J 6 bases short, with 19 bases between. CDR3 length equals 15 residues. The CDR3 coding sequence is TGTGCCAGCAGCACGGTATCGGGGGCCATGAATGGCTACACCTTC. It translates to CASSTVSGAMNGYTF.

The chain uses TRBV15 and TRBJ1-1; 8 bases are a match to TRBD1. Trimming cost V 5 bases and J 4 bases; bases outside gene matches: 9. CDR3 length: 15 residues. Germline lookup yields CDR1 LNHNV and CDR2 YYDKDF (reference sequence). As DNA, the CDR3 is TGTGCCACCAGCGGTAGCCAGGGGGCGCGCACTGAAGCTTTCTTT. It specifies CATSGSQGARTEAFF.